This T cell receptor (beta chain) was obtained from a study of technical replicates of blood from several donors. TCRdb keeps only in-frame clones here, not all; method: immunoSEQ multiplex PCR. The table lists tens of thousands of clones, 90% of them singletons. This CDR3 region has 17 residues. Trimming stripped 0 bases from V and 1 base from J, with 12 bases between. Germline V gene data show CDR1 as WNHNN and CDR2 as SYGVQD (reference sequence). This clone is medium-sized by share. The receptor was isolated from a human donor in good health. Some clones in this sample may be carry-over from other donors' samples. The chain carries TRBV10-1 and TRBJ2-2; TRBD2 might be the D (5 bases). The specimen sequenced was PBMCs. CDR3 coding DNA: TGCGCCAGCAGTGAGTCGACTCGTAGCGTGAACACCGGGGAGCTGTTTTTT. Encoded protein: CASSESTRSVNTGELFF.